Sequencing of this T cell receptor (beta chain) was carried out in a study of blood T cell repertoires in COVID-19. The method was immunoSEQ multiplex PCR; TCRdb's version includes in-frame clones alone and lacks a portion of them. This table has 230,000 or so clones, nearly 90% appearing once. J was trimmed by 4 bases and V by 1 base; bases with no gene match: 3. The CDR3 contains 14 residues. Germline CDR1 is SGHNT and CDR2 is YENEEA. The specimen was peripheral blood. The chain is built from TRBV11-3 and TRBJ2-5; 7 bases align to TRBD2. The source is a woman aged 55-70 years with COVID-19, enrolled during active disease. CDR3 sequence reads: CASSLGLAGETQYF. In DNA form, the CDR3 reads TGTGCCAGCAGCTTAGGACTAGCTGGAGAGACCCAGTACTTC.